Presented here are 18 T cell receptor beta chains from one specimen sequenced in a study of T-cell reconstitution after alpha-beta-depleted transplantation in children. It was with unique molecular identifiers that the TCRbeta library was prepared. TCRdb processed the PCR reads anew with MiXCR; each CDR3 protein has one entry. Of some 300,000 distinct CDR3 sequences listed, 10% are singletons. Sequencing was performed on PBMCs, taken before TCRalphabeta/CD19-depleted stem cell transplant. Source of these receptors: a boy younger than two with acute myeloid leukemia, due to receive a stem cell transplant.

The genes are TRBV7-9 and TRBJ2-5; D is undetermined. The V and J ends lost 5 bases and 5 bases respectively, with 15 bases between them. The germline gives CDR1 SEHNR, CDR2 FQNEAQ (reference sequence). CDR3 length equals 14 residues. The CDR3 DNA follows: TGTGCCAGCAGCCCCCGACCGACCCCGGAGACCCAGTACTTC. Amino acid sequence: CASSPRPTPETQYF.

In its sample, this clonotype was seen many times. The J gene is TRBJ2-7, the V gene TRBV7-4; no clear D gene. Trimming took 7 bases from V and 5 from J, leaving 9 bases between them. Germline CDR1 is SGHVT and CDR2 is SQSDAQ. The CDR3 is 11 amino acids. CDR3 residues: CASTTLHEQYF. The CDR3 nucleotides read TGTGCCAGCACCACTCTTCACGAGCAGTACTTC. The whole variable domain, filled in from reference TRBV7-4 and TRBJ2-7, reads GAGVSQSPRYKVAKRGRDVALRCDSISGHVTLYWYRQTLGQGSEVLTYSQSDAQRDKSGRPSGRFSAERPERSVSTLKIQRTEQGDSAVYLCASTTLHEQYFGPGTRLTVT.

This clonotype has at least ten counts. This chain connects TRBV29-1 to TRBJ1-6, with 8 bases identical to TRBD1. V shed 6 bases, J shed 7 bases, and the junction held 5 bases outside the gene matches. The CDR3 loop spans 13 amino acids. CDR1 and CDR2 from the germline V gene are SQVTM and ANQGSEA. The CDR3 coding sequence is TGCAGCGTGCGGGACAGGTTAAATTCACCCCTCCACTTT. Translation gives CSVRDRLNSPLHF.

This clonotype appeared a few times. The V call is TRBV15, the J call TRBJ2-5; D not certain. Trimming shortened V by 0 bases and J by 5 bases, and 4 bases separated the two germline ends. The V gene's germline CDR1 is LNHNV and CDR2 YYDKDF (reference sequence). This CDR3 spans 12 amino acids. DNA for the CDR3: TGTGCCACCAGCAGAGATTGGGAGACCCAGTACTTC. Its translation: CATSRDWETQYF.

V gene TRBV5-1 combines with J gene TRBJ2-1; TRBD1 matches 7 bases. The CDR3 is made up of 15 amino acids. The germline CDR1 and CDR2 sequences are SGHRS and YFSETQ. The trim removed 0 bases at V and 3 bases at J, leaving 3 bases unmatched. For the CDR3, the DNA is TGCGCCAGCAGCTTGGGACAGGGCTTCTACAATGAGCAGTTCTTC. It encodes CASSLGQGFYNEQFF. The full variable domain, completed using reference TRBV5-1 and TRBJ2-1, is KAGVTQTPRYLIKTRGQQVTLSCSPISGHRSVSWYQQTPGQGLQFLFEYFSETQRNKGNFPGRFSGRQFSNSRSEMNVSTLELGDSALYLCASSLGQGFYNEQFFGPGTRLTVL.

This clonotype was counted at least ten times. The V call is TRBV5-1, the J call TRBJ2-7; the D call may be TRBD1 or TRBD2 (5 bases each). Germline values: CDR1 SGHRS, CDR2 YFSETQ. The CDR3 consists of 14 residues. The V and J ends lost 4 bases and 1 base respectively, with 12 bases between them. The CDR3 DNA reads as TGCGCCAGCAGCGAGCCGGGACGGTCCTACGAGCAGTACTTC. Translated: CASSEPGRSYEQYF.

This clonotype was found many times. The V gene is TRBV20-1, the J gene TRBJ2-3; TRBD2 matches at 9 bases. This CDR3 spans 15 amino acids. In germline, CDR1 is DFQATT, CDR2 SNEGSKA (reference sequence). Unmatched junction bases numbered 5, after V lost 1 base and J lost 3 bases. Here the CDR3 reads CSARGSGGGTDTQYF. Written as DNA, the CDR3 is TGCAGTGCTAGAGGTAGCGGGGGCGGGACAGATACGCAGTATTTT.

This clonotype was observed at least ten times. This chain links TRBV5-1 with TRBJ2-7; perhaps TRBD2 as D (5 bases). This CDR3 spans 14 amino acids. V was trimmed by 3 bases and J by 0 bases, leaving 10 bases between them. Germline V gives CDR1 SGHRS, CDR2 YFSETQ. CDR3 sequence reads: CASSSSDFSYEQYF. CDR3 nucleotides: TGCGCCAGCAGCTCCTCGGACTTCTCCTACGAGCAGTACTTC. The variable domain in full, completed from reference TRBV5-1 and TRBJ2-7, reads KAGVTQTPRYLIKTRGQQVTLSCSPISGHRSVSWYQQTPGQGLQFLFEYFSETQRNKGNFPGRFSGRQFSNSRSEMNVSTLELGDSALYLCASSSSDFSYEQYFGPGTRLTVT.

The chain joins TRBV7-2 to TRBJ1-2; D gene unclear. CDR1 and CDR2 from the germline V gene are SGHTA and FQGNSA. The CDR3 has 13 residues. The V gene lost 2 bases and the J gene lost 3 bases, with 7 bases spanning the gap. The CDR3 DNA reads TGTGCCAGCAGCTTATCCAGGTACTATGGCTACACCTTC. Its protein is CASSLSRYYGYTF.

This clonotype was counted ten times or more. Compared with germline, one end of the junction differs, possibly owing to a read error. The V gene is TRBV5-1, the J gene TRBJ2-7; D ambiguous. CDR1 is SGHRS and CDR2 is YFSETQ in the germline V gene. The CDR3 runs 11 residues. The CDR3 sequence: CASSLTYEQYF. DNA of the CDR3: TGTGCCAGCAGTTTGACCTACGAGCAGTACTTC.

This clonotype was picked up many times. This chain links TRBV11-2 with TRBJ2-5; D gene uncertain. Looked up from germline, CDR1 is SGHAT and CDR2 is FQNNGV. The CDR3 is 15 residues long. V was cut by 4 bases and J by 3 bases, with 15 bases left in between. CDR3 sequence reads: CASSSRPYTEETQYF. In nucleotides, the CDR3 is TGTGCCAGCAGCTCAAGGCCCTACACCGAAGAGACCCAGTACTTC.

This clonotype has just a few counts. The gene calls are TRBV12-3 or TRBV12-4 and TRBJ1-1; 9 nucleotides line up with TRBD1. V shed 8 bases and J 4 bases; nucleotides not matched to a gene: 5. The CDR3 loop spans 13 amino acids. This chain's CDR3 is CASGGQGITEAFF. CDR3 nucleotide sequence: TGTGCCAGCGGAGGACAGGGGATCACTGAAGCTTTCTTT.

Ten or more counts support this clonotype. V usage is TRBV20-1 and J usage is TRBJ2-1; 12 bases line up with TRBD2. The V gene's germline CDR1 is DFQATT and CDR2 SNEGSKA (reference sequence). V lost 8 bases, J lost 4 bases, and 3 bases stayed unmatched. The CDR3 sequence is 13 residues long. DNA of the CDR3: TGCAGTCAGACTAGCGGGAGTTACAATGAGCAGTTCTTC. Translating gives CSQTSGSYNEQFF.

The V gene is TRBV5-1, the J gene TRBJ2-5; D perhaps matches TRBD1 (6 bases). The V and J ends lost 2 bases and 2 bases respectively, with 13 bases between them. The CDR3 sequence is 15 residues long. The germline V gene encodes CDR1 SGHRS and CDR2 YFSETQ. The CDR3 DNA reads TGCGCCAGCAGCTTACTGACAGGCCGTCAAGAGACCCAGTACTTC. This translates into CASSLLTGRQETQYF.

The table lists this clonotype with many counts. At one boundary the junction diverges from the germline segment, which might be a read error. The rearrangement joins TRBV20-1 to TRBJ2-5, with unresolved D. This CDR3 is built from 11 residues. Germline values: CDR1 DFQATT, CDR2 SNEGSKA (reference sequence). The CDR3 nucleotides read TGCAGTGCTCGAGAAGGAGAGACCCAGTACTTC. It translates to CSAREGETQYF.

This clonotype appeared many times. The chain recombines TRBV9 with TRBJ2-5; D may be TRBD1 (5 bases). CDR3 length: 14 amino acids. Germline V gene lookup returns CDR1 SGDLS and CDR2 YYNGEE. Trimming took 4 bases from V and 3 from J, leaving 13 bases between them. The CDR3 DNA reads TGTGCCAGCAGCCCGTTTGGACACGAAGAGACCCAGTACTTC. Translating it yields CASSPFGHEETQYF.

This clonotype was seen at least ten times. CDR3: CASSSIYDRRNTGELFF. The DNA of the CDR3 is TGTGCCAGCAGCTCCATCTATGACAGGAGGAACACCGGGGAGCTGTTTTTT. The chain links TRBV7-3 to TRBJ2-2, with D maybe TRBD1 (6 bases). V was cut by 4 bases and J by 1 base, with 16 bases left in between. CDR1 SGHTA and CDR2 FQGTGA come from the germline V gene. This CDR3 spans 17 amino acids.

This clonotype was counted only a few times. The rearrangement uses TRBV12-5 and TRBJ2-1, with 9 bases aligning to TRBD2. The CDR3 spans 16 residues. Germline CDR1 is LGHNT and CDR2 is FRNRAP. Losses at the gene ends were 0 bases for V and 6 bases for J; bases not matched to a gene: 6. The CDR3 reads CASGLVLPTSGNEQFF. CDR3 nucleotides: TGTGCTAGTGGTTTGGTACTCCCGACTAGCGGCAATGAGCAGTTCTTC.